The rows below give T cell receptor beta chains drawn from one sample of a study of cytomegalovirus exposure and HLA in healthy donors. Libraries were prepared by immunoSEQ multiplex PCR; TCRdb keeps only in-frame clonotypes and omits some of them. Of 190,000 or so clones in the sample, 65% to 90% are singletons; the top ten hold over 10%. The sequenced sample consisted of PBMCs. Every receptor here comes from a woman aged 30 to 39 in good health and CMV-seropositive. The CDR3 runs from the conserved cysteine through the conserved F or W. Fields, in order: D gene, V gene, clone size, J gene, CDR3 DNA, CDR3 protein. The D gene is left open where the match is weak. Only part of the rows carry a size: once, few, many, or a class if the clone is expanded.

d_gene: TRBD2
v_gene: TRBV2
abundance: .
j_gene: TRBJ2-1
CDR3nt: TGTGCCAGCAGCCGAGGGACTAGGTTGGATGAGCAGTTCTTC
CDR3aa: CASSRGTRLDEQFF

d_gene: .
v_gene: TRBV28
abundance: .
j_gene: TRBJ1-5
CDR3nt: TGTGCCAGCAGTCCAGGGCCCAATCAGCCCCAGCATTTT
CDR3aa: CASSPGPNQPQHF

d_gene: TRBD1
v_gene: TRBV5-1
abundance: .
j_gene: TRBJ1-1
CDR3nt: TGCGCCAGCAGCCACAGGGGTATGAACACTGAAGCTTTCTTT
CDR3aa: CASSHRGMNTEAFF

d_gene: .
v_gene: TRBV6-1
abundance: .
j_gene: TRBJ2-7
CDR3nt: TGTGCCAGCAGTGGGAGAGAGGGCTACGAGCAGTACTTC
CDR3aa: CASSGREGYEQYF

d_gene: .
v_gene: TRBV27
abundance: .
j_gene: TRBJ1-2
CDR3nt: TGTGCCAGCAGTTTCCGGGAATCCTATGGCTACACCTTC
CDR3aa: CASSFRESYGYTF

d_gene: TRBD1
v_gene: TRBV27
abundance: .
j_gene: TRBJ1-1
CDR3nt: TGTGCCAGCAGTTTTTCAGGGAGACAGGGGTTTTTCACTGAAGCTTTCTTT
CDR3aa: CASSFSGRQGFFTEAFF

d_gene: .
v_gene: TRBV15
abundance: few
j_gene: TRBJ1-5
CDR3nt: TGTGCCACCAGCAGACAGAACCGCAGGGGTCTGTCGAATCAGCCCCAGCATTTT
CDR3aa: CATSRQNRRGLSNQPQHF

d_gene: .
v_gene: TRBV4-2
abundance: .
j_gene: TRBJ2-2
CDR3nt: TGTGCCAGCAGTCAGACAAGAGGGGAGCTGTTTTTT
CDR3aa: CASSQTRGELFF

d_gene: TRBD1
v_gene: TRBV11-3
abundance: once
j_gene: TRBJ2-1
CDR3nt: TGTGCCAGCAGCTTAGGGCAGGGGGTTGAGCAGTTCTTC
CDR3aa: CASSLGQGVEQFF

d_gene: .
v_gene: TRBV6-6
abundance: .
j_gene: TRBJ2-3
CDR3nt: TGTGCCAGCAGTTACTCGAGTTTGGCAGATACGCAGTATTTT
CDR3aa: CASSYSSLADTQYF

d_gene: TRBD1
v_gene: TRBV30
abundance: .
j_gene: TRBJ1-4
CDR3nt: TGTGCCTGCCCCAGGGGACAGGGGGCGACTAATGAAAAACTGTTTTTT
CDR3aa: CACPRGQGATNEKLFF

d_gene: .
v_gene: TRBV12-5
abundance: .
j_gene: TRBJ2-1
CDR3nt: TGTGCTAGTGGTTTGACTTCCCTGTACAATGAGCAGTTCTTC
CDR3aa: CASGLTSLYNEQFF

d_gene: .
v_gene: TRBV5-6
abundance: .
j_gene: TRBJ2-2
CDR3nt: TGTGCCAGCAGCTTAGCAGGAAATCCCGGGGAGCTGTTTTTT
CDR3aa: CASSLAGNPGELFF

d_gene: TRBD2
v_gene: TRBV6-5
abundance: .
j_gene: TRBJ2-7
CDR3nt: TGTGCCAGCAGTCAGCAACCTAGCGGGAGGGGGGAGCAGTACTTC
CDR3aa: CASSQQPSGRGEQYF

d_gene: .
v_gene: TRBV29-1
abundance: .
j_gene: TRBJ1-5
CDR3nt: TGCAGCGTTGCCTACAGCTATAGCAATCAGCCCCAGCATTTT
CDR3aa: CSVAYSYSNQPQHF

d_gene: TRBD1
v_gene: TRBV7-2
abundance: .
j_gene: TRBJ1-5
CDR3nt: TGTGCCAGCAGGCGACAGGGGAGCAATCAGCCCCAGCATTTT
CDR3aa: CASRRQGSNQPQHF

d_gene: .
v_gene: TRBV11-1
abundance: .
j_gene: TRBJ1-5
CDR3nt: TGTGCCAGCAGCTTAAAGAGGGATCAGCCCCAGCATTTT
CDR3aa: CASSLKRDQPQHF

d_gene: TRBD1
v_gene: TRBV11-1
abundance: few
j_gene: TRBJ1-1
CDR3nt: TGTGCCAGCAGCTTCCTGACAGGGGGTTCCACTGAAGCTTTCTTT
CDR3aa: CASSFLTGGSTEAFF

d_gene: TRBD1
v_gene: TRBV7-3
abundance: .
j_gene: TRBJ2-5
CDR3nt: TGTGCCAGCAGCGAAACCGGGACAGGGGGAGAGACCCAGTACTTC
CDR3aa: CASSETGTGGETQYF

d_gene: .
v_gene: TRBV7-3
abundance: few
j_gene: TRBJ2-2
CDR3nt: TGTGCCAGCAGCTTATCGAGCCGGGGGGAGCTGTTTTTT
CDR3aa: CASSLSSRGELFF

d_gene: .
v_gene: TRBV27
abundance: .
j_gene: TRBJ1-2
CDR3nt: TGTGCCAGCAGTGATTATTCAGGGGCTGGTAGGTATGGCTACACCTTC
CDR3aa: CASSDYSGAGRYGYTF

d_gene: .
v_gene: TRBV27
abundance: .
j_gene: TRBJ1-2
CDR3nt: TGTGCCAGCAGTCCGTCAACACACCGTACTAACTATGGCTACACCTTC
CDR3aa: CASSPSTHRTNYGYTF

d_gene: TRBD1
v_gene: TRBV27
abundance: .
j_gene: TRBJ1-2
CDR3nt: TGTGCCAGCAGTTTATCCCCACCAGGGGGACCCTATGGCTACACCTTC
CDR3aa: CASSLSPPGGPYGYTF

d_gene: .
v_gene: TRBV6-5
abundance: .
j_gene: TRBJ1-2
CDR3nt: TGTGCCATCTGGGGGGGTGGCTATGGCTACACCTTC
CDR3aa: CAIWGGGYGYTF

d_gene: .
v_gene: TRBV5-1
abundance: .
j_gene: TRBJ2-7
CDR3nt: TGCGCCAGCAGCTTGGAAGGGGGATACGAGCAGTACTTC
CDR3aa: CASSLEGGYEQYF

d_gene: .
v_gene: TRBV9
abundance: .
j_gene: TRBJ2-7
CDR3nt: TGTGCCAGCAGCTTGGGGAGTGGTGAGATGGACGAGCAGTACTTC
CDR3aa: CASSLGSGEMDEQYF

d_gene: TRBD1
v_gene: TRBV14
abundance: once
j_gene: TRBJ2-7
CDR3nt: TGTGCCAGCAGCAAGGGGACAGTCCCCTACGAGCAGTACTTC
CDR3aa: CASSKGTVPYEQYF

d_gene: TRBD1
v_gene: TRBV27
abundance: .
j_gene: TRBJ1-2
CDR3nt: TGTGCCAGCAGTTTAAACAGGGGGCATGGCTACACCTTC
CDR3aa: CASSLNRGHGYTF

d_gene: .
v_gene: TRBV6-6
abundance: .
j_gene: TRBJ1-2
CDR3nt: TGTGCCAGCAGTTATTCGCCCGGTCCGAACTATGGCTACACCTTC
CDR3aa: CASSYSPGPNYGYTF

d_gene: TRBD1
v_gene: TRBV19
abundance: .
j_gene: TRBJ2-7
CDR3nt: TGTGCCAGTAGTGTTGGACAGGGCCACTACGAGCAGTACTTC
CDR3aa: CASSVGQGHYEQYF

d_gene: TRBD1
v_gene: TRBV19
abundance: few
j_gene: TRBJ1-2
CDR3nt: TGTGCCAGTAGTACACAGGACAGGGGAACCTATGGCTACACCTTC
CDR3aa: CASSTQDRGTYGYTF

d_gene: TRBD2
v_gene: TRBV27
abundance: few
j_gene: TRBJ2-7
CDR3nt: TGTGCCAGCAGCCTACGGGAGGGCCACGAGCAGTACTTC
CDR3aa: CASSLREGHEQYF

d_gene: TRBD1
v_gene: TRBV6-6
abundance: .
j_gene: TRBJ2-7
CDR3nt: TGTGCCAGCAGTACCAGGACAGGGACCGTCGGCGAGCAGTACTTC
CDR3aa: CASSTRTGTVGEQYF

d_gene: .
v_gene: TRBV11-2
abundance: .
j_gene: TRBJ2-7
CDR3nt: TGTGCCAGCAGCCCCCGGATCGGACACTCCTACGAGCAGTACTTC
CDR3aa: CASSPRIGHSYEQYF

d_gene: .
v_gene: TRBV5-5
abundance: .
j_gene: TRBJ1-5
CDR3nt: TGTGCCAGCAGCTTGGACCGAGGGCCCCAGCATTTT
CDR3aa: CASSLDRGPQHF

d_gene: .
v_gene: TRBV27
abundance: .
j_gene: TRBJ1-2
CDR3nt: TGTGCCAGCAGTTTATCGAGCGAACTGGGAGCAATGGGCCGGGGCTACACCTTC
CDR3aa: CASSLSSELGAMGRGYTF

d_gene: TRBD2
v_gene: TRBV7-9
abundance: .
j_gene: TRBJ2-2
CDR3nt: TGTGCCAGCATAAGAGCGGGATGGGCCGGGGAGCTGTTTTTT
CDR3aa: CASIRAGWAGELFF

d_gene: TRBD1
v_gene: TRBV2
abundance: .
j_gene: TRBJ2-2
CDR3nt: TGTGCCAGCAGTGAAGGCGCAGGGGGGAACACCGGGGAGCTGTTTTTT
CDR3aa: CASSEGAGGNTGELFF

d_gene: .
v_gene: TRBV30
abundance: .
j_gene: TRBJ1-1
CDR3nt: TGTGCCTGGAGCCTAATAGGATCGGGACACTTGAACACTGAAGCTTTCTTT
CDR3aa: CAWSLIGSGHLNTEAFF

d_gene: TRBD1
v_gene: TRBV5-1
abundance: .
j_gene: TRBJ1-2
CDR3nt: TGCGCCAGCAGCTGGGGACAGGGTGCAAACTATGGCTACACCTTC
CDR3aa: CASSWGQGANYGYTF

d_gene: .
v_gene: TRBV18
abundance: .
j_gene: TRBJ1-1
CDR3nt: TGTGCCAGCTCACCAGGGGGGGGCGAAACTGAAGCTTTCTTT
CDR3aa: CASSPGGGETEAFF

d_gene: .
v_gene: TRBV6-1
abundance: once
j_gene: TRBJ1-5
CDR3nt: TGTGCCAGCAGTGAAGCAACAGTTTCCAATCAGCCCCAGCATTTT
CDR3aa: CASSEATVSNQPQHF

d_gene: .
v_gene: TRBV6-6
abundance: .
j_gene: TRBJ2-3
CDR3nt: TGTGCCAGCAGTAGCGGGCTGGGGACAGATACGCAGTATTTT
CDR3aa: CASSSGLGTDTQYF

d_gene: .
v_gene: TRBV18
abundance: .
j_gene: TRBJ2-7
CDR3nt: TGTGCCAGCTCACCACAAGCTAGTCGGTACGAGCAGTACTTC
CDR3aa: CASSPQASRYEQYF

d_gene: .
v_gene: TRBV4-1
abundance: few
j_gene: TRBJ1-5
CDR3nt: TGCGCCAGCAGCCTGTTACAGGATCAGCCCCAGCATTTT
CDR3aa: CASSLLQDQPQHF

d_gene: TRBD2
v_gene: TRBV4-1
abundance: .
j_gene: TRBJ2-7
CDR3nt: TGCGCCAGCAGCCAAGATCCGCGGGAGAGGGACGAGCAGTACTTC
CDR3aa: CASSQDPRERDEQYF

d_gene: TRBD2
v_gene: TRBV5-1
abundance: .
j_gene: TRBJ2-1
CDR3nt: TGCGCCAGCAGCTTGTTAGCGGGTGCCAATGAGCAGTTCTTC
CDR3aa: CASSLLAGANEQFF

d_gene: .
v_gene: TRBV29-1
abundance: .
j_gene: TRBJ2-3
CDR3nt: TGCAGCGAGTTGCTTGCGGGGCGCACAGATACGCAGTATTTT
CDR3aa: CSELLAGRTDTQYF

d_gene: TRBD1
v_gene: TRBV29-1
abundance: .
j_gene: TRBJ1-2
CDR3nt: TGCAGCGTTGAACCCCACAGGGGAAGCGGCTACACCTTC
CDR3aa: CSVEPHRGSGYTF

d_gene: TRBD1
v_gene: TRBV28
abundance: .
j_gene: TRBJ2-5
CDR3nt: TGTGCCAGCAGCTATAACAGGGGGCGGCAAGAGACCCAGTACTTC
CDR3aa: CASSYNRGRQETQYF

d_gene: TRBD2
v_gene: TRBV5-6
abundance: .
j_gene: TRBJ2-1
CDR3nt: TGTGCCAGCAGCTTGAGACTAGCGGGAGCAGGGAATGAGCAGTTCTTC
CDR3aa: CASSLRLAGAGNEQFF

d_gene: TRBD1
v_gene: TRBV11-3
abundance: .
j_gene: TRBJ2-7
CDR3nt: TGTGCCAGCAGCCTCCACGGACAGGAGGCCTACGAGCAGTACTTC
CDR3aa: CASSLHGQEAYEQYF

d_gene: TRBD2
v_gene: TRBV19
abundance: .
j_gene: TRBJ2-2
CDR3nt: TGTGCCAGTAGAGGAGCGGGAGAAACCGGGGAGCTGTTTTTT
CDR3aa: CASRGAGETGELFF

d_gene: .
v_gene: TRBV9
abundance: .
j_gene: TRBJ1-3
CDR3nt: TGTGCCAGCAGCGTAACCGGGAAGGGATCTGGAAACACCATATATTTT
CDR3aa: CASSVTGKGSGNTIYF

d_gene: TRBD1
v_gene: TRBV28
abundance: once
j_gene: TRBJ1-2
CDR3nt: TGTGCCAGCAGTTTAACAGGACAGGGGGCGCGGGGCTACACCTTC
CDR3aa: CASSLTGQGARGYTF

d_gene: .
v_gene: TRBV7-3
abundance: .
j_gene: TRBJ2-1
CDR3nt: TGTGCCAGCAGCTCCAGCGAGGATGAGCAGTTCTTC
CDR3aa: CASSSSEDEQFF

d_gene: TRBD2
v_gene: TRBV5-1
abundance: .
j_gene: TRBJ2-5
CDR3nt: TGCGCCAGCAGCCTCAACCCTAGCGGGAGCCAAGAGACCCAGTACTTC
CDR3aa: CASSLNPSGSQETQYF